This T cell receptor (beta chain) was sequenced in a study of T cell changes during pregnancy in multiple sclerosis. This CDR3 comprises 18 residues. The germline CDR1 and CDR2 sequences are MDHEN and SYDVKM. After removal of 4 bases from V and 8 bases from J, the junction contained 17 bases not matched to a gene. This clone has more than one count but fewer than ten. The table came from immunoSEQ multiplex PCR; TCRdb's copy has only in-frame clones and leaves some out. The sample contains roughly 93,000 clones, about 90% of which appear only once. This chain connects TRBV28 to TRBJ2-2; 9 bases match TRBD1. This TCR derives from a female donor in good health, enrolled as a control in a pregnancy study. The input for sequencing was peripheral blood, taken after pregnancy. Here the CDR3 reads CASSSWEGDRVKQGELFF. The CDR3 nucleotides are TGTGCCAGCAGTTCGTGGGAGGGGGACAGGGTTAAACAAGGGGAGCTGTTTTTT.